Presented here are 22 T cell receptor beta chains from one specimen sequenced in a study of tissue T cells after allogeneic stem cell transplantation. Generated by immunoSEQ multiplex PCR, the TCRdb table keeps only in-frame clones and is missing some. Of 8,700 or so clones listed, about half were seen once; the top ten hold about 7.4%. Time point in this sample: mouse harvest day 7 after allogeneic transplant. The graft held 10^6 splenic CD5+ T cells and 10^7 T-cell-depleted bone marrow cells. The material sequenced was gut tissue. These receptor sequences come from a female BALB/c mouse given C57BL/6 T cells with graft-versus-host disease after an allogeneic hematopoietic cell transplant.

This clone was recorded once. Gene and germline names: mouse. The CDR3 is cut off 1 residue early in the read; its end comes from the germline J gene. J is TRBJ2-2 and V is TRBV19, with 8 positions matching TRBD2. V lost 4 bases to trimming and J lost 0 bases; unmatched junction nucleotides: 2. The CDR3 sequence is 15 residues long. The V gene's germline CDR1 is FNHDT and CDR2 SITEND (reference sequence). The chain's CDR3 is CASSPLGANTGQLYF. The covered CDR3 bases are TGTGCCAGCAGTCCACTGGGGGCAAACACCGGGCAGCTCTAC.

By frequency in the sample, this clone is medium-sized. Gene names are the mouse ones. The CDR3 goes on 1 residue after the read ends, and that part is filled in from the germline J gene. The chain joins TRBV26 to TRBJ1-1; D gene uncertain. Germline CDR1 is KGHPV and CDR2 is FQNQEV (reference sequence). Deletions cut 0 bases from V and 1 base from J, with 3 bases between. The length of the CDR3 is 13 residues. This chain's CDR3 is CASSLSGNTEVFF. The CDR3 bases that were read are TGTGCCAGCAGTCTGTCCGGGAACACAGAAGTCTTC.

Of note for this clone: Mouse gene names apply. CDR3 bases read: TGTGCCAGCAGTACCTCTCTGGGGGGGCGTGCTGAGCAGTTC. It codes for CASSTSLGGRAEQF. The whole CDR3 sequence reads CASSTSLGGRAEQFF. The chain has TRBV19 and TRBJ2-1; 10 nucleotides match TRBD2. Read coverage stops 1 residue before the CDR3 terminus; the germline J gene supplies the remainder. J lost 6 bases, V lost 3 bases, and 6 bases had no gene match. The V gene's germline CDR1 is FNHDT and CDR2 SITEND (reference sequence). This CDR3 is 15 amino acids long.

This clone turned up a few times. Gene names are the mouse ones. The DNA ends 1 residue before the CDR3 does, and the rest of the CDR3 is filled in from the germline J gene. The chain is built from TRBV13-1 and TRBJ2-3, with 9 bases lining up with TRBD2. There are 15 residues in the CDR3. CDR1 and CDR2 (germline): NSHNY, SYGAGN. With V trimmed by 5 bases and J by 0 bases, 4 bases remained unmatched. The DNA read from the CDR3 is TGTGCCAGCAGACTGGGGGGCCCTAGTGCAGAAACGCTGTAT. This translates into CASRLGGPSAETLY. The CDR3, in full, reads CASRLGGPSAETLYF.

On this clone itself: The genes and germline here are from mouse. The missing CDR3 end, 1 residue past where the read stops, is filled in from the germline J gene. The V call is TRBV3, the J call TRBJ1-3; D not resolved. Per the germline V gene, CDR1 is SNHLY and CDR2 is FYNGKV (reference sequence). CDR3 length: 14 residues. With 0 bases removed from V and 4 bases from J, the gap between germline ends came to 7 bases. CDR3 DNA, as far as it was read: TGTGCCAGCAGCTTAGCTGGGGTGGGAAATACGCTCTAT. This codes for CASSLAGVGNTLY. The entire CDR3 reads CASSLAGVGNTLYF.

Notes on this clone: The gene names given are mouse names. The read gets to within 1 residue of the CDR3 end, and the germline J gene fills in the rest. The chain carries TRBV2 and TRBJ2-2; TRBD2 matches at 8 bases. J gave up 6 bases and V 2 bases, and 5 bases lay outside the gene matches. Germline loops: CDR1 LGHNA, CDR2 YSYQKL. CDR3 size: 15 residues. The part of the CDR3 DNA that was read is TGTGCCAGCAGCCAACAAGGGGGGGCGGCCGGGCAGCTCTAC. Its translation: CASSQQGGAAGQLY. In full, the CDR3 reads CASSQQGGAAGQLYF.

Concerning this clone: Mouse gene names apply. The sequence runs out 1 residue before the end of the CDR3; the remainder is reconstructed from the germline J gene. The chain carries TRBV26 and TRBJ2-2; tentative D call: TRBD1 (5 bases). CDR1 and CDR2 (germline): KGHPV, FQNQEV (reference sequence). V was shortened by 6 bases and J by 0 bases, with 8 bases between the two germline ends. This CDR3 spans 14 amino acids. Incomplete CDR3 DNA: TGTGCCAGCAGCAGACAGACAAACACCGGGCAGCTCTAC. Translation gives CASSRQTNTGQLY. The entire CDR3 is CASSRQTNTGQLYF. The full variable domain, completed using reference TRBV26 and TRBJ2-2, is NSKVIQTPRYLVKGQGQKAKMRCIPEKGHPVVFWYQQNKNNEFKFLINFQNQEVLQQIDMTEKRFSAECPSNSPCSLEIQSSEAGDSALYLCASSRQTNTGQLYFGEGSKLTVL.

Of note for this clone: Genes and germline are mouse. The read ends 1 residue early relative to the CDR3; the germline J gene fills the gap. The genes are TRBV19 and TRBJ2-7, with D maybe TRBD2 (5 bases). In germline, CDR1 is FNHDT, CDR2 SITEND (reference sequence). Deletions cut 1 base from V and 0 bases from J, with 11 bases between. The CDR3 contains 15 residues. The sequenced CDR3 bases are TGTGCCAGCAGTATATTGGGGAGGAGCTCCTATGAACAGTAC. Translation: CASSILGRSSYEQY. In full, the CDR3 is CASSILGRSSYEQYF.

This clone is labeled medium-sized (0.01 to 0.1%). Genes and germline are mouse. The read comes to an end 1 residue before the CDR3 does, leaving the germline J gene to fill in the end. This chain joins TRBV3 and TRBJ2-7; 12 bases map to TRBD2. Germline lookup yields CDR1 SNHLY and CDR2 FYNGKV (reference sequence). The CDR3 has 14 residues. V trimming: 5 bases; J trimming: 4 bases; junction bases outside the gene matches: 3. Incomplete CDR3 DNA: TGTGCCAGCAGCCCCGGGACTGGGGGGTATGAACAGTAC. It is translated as CASSPGTGGYEQY. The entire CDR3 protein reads CASSPGTGGYEQYF.

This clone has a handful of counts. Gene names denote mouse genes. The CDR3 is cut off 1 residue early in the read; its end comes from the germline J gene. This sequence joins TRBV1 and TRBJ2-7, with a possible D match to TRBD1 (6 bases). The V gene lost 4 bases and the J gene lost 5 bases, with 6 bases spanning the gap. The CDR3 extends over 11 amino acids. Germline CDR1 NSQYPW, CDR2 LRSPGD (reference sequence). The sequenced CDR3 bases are TGCACCTGCAGTGGGACAGATGAACAGTAC. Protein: CTCSGTDEQY. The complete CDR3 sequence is CTCSGTDEQYF.

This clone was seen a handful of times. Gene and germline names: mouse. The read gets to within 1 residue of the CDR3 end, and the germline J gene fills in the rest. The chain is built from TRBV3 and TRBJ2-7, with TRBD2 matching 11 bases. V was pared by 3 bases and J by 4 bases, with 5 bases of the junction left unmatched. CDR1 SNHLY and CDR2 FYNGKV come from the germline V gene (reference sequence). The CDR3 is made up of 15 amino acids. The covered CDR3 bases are TGTGCCAGCAGCTTTGGGACTGGGGGACCTTATGAACAGTAC. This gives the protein CASSFGTGGPYEQY. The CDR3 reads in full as CASSFGTGGPYEQYF.

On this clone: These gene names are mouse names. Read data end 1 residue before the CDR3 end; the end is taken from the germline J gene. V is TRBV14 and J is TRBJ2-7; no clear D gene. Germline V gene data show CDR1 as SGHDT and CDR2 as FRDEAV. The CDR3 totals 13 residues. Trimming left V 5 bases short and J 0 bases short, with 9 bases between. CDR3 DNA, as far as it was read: TGTGCCAGCAGCAACAGATTCTCCTATGAACAGTAC. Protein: CASSNRFSYEQY. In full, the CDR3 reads CASSNRFSYEQYF.

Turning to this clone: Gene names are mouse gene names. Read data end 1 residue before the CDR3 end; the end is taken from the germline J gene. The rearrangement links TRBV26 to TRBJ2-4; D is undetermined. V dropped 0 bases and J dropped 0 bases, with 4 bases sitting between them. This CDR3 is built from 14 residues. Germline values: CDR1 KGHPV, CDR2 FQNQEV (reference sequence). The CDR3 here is CASSLSASQNTLYF. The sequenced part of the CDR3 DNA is TGTGCCAGCAGTCTGTCTGCTAGTCAAAACACCTTGTAC.

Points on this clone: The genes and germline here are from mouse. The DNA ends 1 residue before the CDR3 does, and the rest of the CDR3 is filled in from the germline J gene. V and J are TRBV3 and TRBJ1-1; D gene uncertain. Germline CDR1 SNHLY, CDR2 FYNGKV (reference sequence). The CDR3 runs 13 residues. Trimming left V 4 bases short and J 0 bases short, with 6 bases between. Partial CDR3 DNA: TGTGCCAGCAGCTCCCAGCCAAACACAGAAGTCTTC. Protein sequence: CASSSQPNTEVF. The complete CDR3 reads CASSSQPNTEVFF.

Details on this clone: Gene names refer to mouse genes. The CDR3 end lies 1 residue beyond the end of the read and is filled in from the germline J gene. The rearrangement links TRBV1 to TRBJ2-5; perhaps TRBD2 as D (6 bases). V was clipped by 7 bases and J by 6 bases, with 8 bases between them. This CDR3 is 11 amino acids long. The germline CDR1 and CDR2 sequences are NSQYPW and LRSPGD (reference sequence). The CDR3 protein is CTCTGGDTQYF. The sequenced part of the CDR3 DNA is TGCACCTGCACCGGGGGGGACACCCAGTAC. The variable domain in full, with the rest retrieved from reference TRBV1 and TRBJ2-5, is VTLLEQNPRWRLVPRGQAVNLRCILKNSQYPWMSWYQQDLQKQLQWLFTLRSPGDKEVKSLPGADYLATRVTDTELRLQVANMSQGRTLYCTCTGGDTQYFGPGTRLLVL.

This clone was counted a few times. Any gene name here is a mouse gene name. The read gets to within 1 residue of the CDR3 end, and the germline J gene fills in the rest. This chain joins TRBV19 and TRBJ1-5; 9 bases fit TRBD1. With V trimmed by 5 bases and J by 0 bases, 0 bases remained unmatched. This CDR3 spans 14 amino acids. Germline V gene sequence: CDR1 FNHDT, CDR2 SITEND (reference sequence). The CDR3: CASRGQGNNQAPLF. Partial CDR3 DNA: TGTGCCAGCAGGGGACAGGGTAACAACCAGGCTCCGCTT.

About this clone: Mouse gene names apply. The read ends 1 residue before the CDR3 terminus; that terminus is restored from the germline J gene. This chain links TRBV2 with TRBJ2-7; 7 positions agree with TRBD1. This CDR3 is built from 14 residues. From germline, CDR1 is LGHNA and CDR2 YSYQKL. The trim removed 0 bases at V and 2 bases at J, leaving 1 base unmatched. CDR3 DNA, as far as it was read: TGTGCCAGCAGCCAAGACCAGGGGGCCTATGAACAGTAC. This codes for CASSQDQGAYEQY. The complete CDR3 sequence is CASSQDQGAYEQYF.

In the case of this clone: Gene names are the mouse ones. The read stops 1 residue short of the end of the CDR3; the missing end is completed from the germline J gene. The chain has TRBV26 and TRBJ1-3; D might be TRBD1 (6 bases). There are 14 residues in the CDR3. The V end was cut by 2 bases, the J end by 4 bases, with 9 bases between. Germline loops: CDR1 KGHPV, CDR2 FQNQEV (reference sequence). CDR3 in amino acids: CASSLTGRGNTLYF. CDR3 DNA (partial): TGTGCCAGCAGTCTGACAGGGCGGGGAAATACGCTCTAT.

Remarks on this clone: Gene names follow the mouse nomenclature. The CDR3: CASSPRRGGNTLYF. The DNA read from the CDR3 is TGTGCCAGCAGTCCCCGCAGGGGTGGAAATACGCTCTAT. The V and J genes are TRBV26 and TRBJ1-3; D is perhaps TRBD1 (6 bases). The CDR3 end lies 1 residue beyond the end of the read and is filled in from the germline J gene. Germline lookup yields CDR1 KGHPV and CDR2 FQNQEV (reference sequence). Trimming took off 4 bases at V and 3 bases at J, with 10 bases between the two ends. This CDR3 is built from 14 residues.

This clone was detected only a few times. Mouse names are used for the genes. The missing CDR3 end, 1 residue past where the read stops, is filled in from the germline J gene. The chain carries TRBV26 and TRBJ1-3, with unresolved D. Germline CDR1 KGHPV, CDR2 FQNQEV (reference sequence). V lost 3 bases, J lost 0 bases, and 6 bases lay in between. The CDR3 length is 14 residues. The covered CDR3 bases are TGTGCCAGCAGTCTCATGGGTTCTGGAAATACGCTCTAT. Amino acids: CASSLMGSGNTLY. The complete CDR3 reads CASSLMGSGNTLYF. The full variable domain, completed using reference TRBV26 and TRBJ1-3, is NSKVIQTPRYLVKGQGQKAKMRCIPEKGHPVVFWYQQNKNNEFKFLINFQNQEVLQQIDMTEKRFSAECPSNSPCSLEIQSSEAGDSALYLCASSLMGSGNTLYFGEGSRLIVV.

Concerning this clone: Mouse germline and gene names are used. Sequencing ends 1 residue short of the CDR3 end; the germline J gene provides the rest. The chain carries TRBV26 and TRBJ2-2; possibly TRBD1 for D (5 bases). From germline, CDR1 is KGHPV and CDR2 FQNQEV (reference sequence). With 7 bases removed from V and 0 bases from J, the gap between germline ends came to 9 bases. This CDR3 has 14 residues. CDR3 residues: CASKRTTNTGQLYF. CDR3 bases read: TGTGCCAGCAAACGGACAACAAACACCGGGCAGCTCTAC.

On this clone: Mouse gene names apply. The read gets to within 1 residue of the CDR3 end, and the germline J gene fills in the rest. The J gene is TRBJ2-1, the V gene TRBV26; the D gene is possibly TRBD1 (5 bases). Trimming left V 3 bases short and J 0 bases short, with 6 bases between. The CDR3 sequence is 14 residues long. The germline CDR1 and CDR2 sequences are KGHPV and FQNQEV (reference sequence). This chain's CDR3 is CASSLGDNYAEQFF. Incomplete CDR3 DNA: TGTGCCAGCAGTCTAGGGGATAACTATGCTGAGCAGTTC.